This T cell receptor beta chain was captured in a study of cytomegalovirus exposure and HLA in healthy donors. Turning to this clone: Its antigen is as yet unknown.

Sequenced by immunoSEQ multiplex PCR; TCRdb stores in-frame clones only, minus some. Here the sample spans some 170,000 clones, approximately 86% being singletons. The donors were part of the roughly 130-subject validation cohort, which stood apart from the approximately 640-subject first cohort. General study results and limits: Subsequent analysis found a tendency for first-cohort TCR clusters to co-occur within the 95 to 150 validation repertoires. In vitro assays verified that three CMV-associated chains recognized CMV antigens specifically.

With 4 bases removed from V and 7 bases from J, the gap between germline ends came to 19 bases. CDR3 size: 15 residues. Germline V gene data show CDR1 as SGHAT and CDR2 as FQNNGV. J is TRBJ1-2 and V is TRBV11-2, with D possibly TRBD1 on 6 matching bases. The sequence was collected from a woman between 18 and 29 years old in good health and CMV-seronegative. Sequenced material: PBMCs. CDR3 coding DNA: TGTGCCAGCAGCTCGTCGGGCGGGGGGCAAGGTGGCTACACCTTC. Protein sequence: CASSSSGGGQGGYTF. Supplemented by reference TRBV11-2 and TRBJ1-2, the full variable domain reads EAGVAQSPRYKIIEKRQSVAFWCNPISGHATLYWYQQILGQGPKLLIQFQNNGVVDDSQLPKDRFSAERLKGVDSTLKIQPAKLEDSAVYLCASSSSGGGQGGYTFGSGTRLTVV.